This entry features one TCR beta chain sequence. Germline CDR1 WNHNN, CDR2 SYGVQD (reference sequence). V trimming: 0 bases; J trimming: 5 bases; junction bases outside the gene matches: 7. This CDR3 region has 15 residues. 60 Vbeta and 13 Jbeta primers were used in PCR. As processed by the authors: In a later analysis, some 80 million unique TCR beta chains included roughly 11 million shared by two or more donors. Using immunoSEQ multiplex PCR, the repertoire was profiled, and TCRdb retains in-frame clones only, with some absent. V and J calls and clone size are those listed in that table; D and trimming were worked out from the DNA. Of about 140,000 clones detected, approximately 82% appear once; the ten largest clones hold 3.2%. This entry is derived from a study of cytomegalovirus exposure and HLA in healthy donors.

The clonotype originates from a man between 18 and 35 years old in good health and CMV-seropositive. This chain uses TRBV10-1 with TRBJ2-7; 7 nucleotides line up with TRBD2. What was sequenced was PBMCs. CDR3 DNA: TGCGCCAGCAGTGAGTCAAGCGGGGAAACCGACGAGCAGTACTTC. Encoded protein: CASSESSGETDEQYF.